Each of the 20 T cell receptor beta chains below was sequenced from the same sample in a study of T cell responses to AZD1222 COVID-19 vaccine. Clones were read by immunoSEQ multiplex PCR, and TCRdb kept only the in-frame ones, dropping some. The data show roughly 67,000 clones, around 89% seen once. Sequences were derived from peripheral blood, sampled on day 0 of AZD1222 vaccination. These receptors originate from an adult in good health.

This clone came up once. V and J are TRBV9 and TRBJ1-1, with TRBD1 identical over 11 bases. CDR1 and CDR2 from the germline V gene are SGDLS and YYNGEE. The CDR3 length is 16 residues. With 3 bases clipped from V and 1 base from J, the junction kept 5 bases outside the gene matches. CDR3 nucleotides: TGTGCCAGCAGCGCGGGACAGGGGGTTGAGAACACTGAAGCTTTCTTT. Translation: CASSAGQGVENTEAFF.

The sample holds one count of this clone. The CDR3 DNA follows: TGTGCCTGGAGCCGATTCACCGGGAACACTGAAGCTTTCTTT. It encodes CAWSRFTGNTEAFF. The chain is built from TRBV30 and TRBJ1-1; no firm D call. Trimming cost V 3 bases and J 1 base, with 12 bases left between them. Looked up from germline, CDR1 is GTSNPN and CDR2 is SVGIG (reference sequence). The CDR3 loop spans 14 amino acids.

This clone was seen only once. The chain uses TRBV7-7 and TRBJ2-5, with D perhaps matching TRBD2 (6 bases). Germline CDR1 is SSHAT and CDR2 is FNYEAQ (reference sequence). The V and J ends lost 4 bases and 4 bases respectively, with 16 bases between them. This CDR3 spans 15 amino acids. The CDR3 protein is CASSSGSGGAETQYF. The CDR3 nucleotides read TGTGCCAGCAGCTCCGGGAGTGGAGGGGCAGAGACCCAGTACTTC.

This chain's CDR3 is CASSATLGGTEAFF. The CDR3 bases are TGTGCCAGCAGCGCGACATTAGGTGGCACTGAAGCTTTCTTT. V usage is TRBV27 and J usage is TRBJ1-1; D not certain. The germline gives CDR1 MNHEY, CDR2 SMNVEV (reference sequence). The CDR3 totals 14 residues. V was pared by 6 bases and J by 4 bases, with 15 bases between.

V and J are TRBV19 and TRBJ2-5; TRBD1 is a possible D gene (6 bases). Trimming removed 5 bases at V and 5 bases at J, with 18 bases between. CDR3 length: 15 amino acids. Germline V CDR1 and CDR2: LNHDA, SQIVND (reference sequence). This chain's CDR3 is CASSVDGAGAETQYF. The CDR3 nucleotides are TGTGCCAGTAGTGTCGACGGGGCAGGGGCTGAGACCCAGTACTTC.

The chain carries TRBV19 and TRBJ2-7; D unclear. This CDR3 region has 10 residues. Germline CDR1 LNHDA, CDR2 SQIVND (reference sequence). Between the trimmed V and J ends, which lost 8 bases and 2 bases, there was a span of 4 bases. The DNA for the CDR3 is TGTGCCAGTGGGACCTACGAGCAGTACTTC. Encoded protein: CASGTYEQYF.

The V gene is TRBV29-1, the J gene TRBJ2-7, with 7 bases fitting TRBD1. V lost 4 bases and J lost 0; bases outside the gene matches: 6. From germline, CDR1 is SQVTM and CDR2 ANQGSEA. The CDR3 has 14 residues. As DNA, the CDR3 is TGCAGCGTTGGTTCCCAGGGGGTCTCCTACGAGCAGTACTTC. Protein: CSVGSQGVSYEQYF.

J is TRBJ2-7 and V is TRBV9; tentative D call: TRBD1 (6 bases). This CDR3 spans 14 amino acids. V lost 2 bases and J lost 2, with 11 bases in between. Per the germline V gene, CDR1 is SGDLS and CDR2 is YYNGEE. CDR3 in DNA: TGTGCCAGCAGCGTCGAACAGGGACCCTACGAGCAGTACTTC. Its translation is CASSVEQGPYEQYF. Looking up the rest from reference TRBV9 and TRBJ2-7 gives the full variable domain: DSGVTQTPKHLITATGQRVTLRCSPRSGDLSVYWYQQSLDQGLQFLIQYYNGEERAKGNILERFSAQQFPDLHSELNLSSLELGDSALYFCASSVEQGPYEQYFGPGTRLTVT.

J is TRBJ1-5 and V is TRBV5-1, with D maybe TRBD1 (6 bases). V was shortened by 1 base and J by 3 bases, with 11 bases between the two germline ends. Germline lookup yields CDR1 SGHRS and CDR2 YFSETQ. The CDR3 is 15 amino acids. DNA of the CDR3: TGCGCCAGCAGCTTGAGGGGGGGCCTCAATCAGCCCCAGCATTTT. Translation: CASSLRGGLNQPQHF.

V and J are TRBV2 and TRBJ2-7; D perhaps matches TRBD2 (6 bases). CDR3 length equals 15 residues. V dropped 1 base and J dropped 2 bases, with 12 bases sitting between them. The germline gives CDR1 SNHLY, CDR2 FYNNEI. The CDR3 region has the DNA TGTGCCAGCAGTGAAGGAGGGAGGTTTACCTACGAGCAGTACTTC. Amino acids: CASSEGGRFTYEQYF.

This chain uses TRBV7-9 with TRBJ2-7, with D tentatively TRBD1 or TRBD2 (6 bases each). The V end lost 8 bases, the J end lost 8 bases, and 16 bases lay between the germline ends. CDR1 is SEHNR and CDR2 is FQNEAQ in the germline V gene (reference sequence). The CDR3 length is 12 residues. CDR3 bases: TGTGCCAGCTCCGACGGGGGCTTAAAGCAGTACTTC. Amino acids: CASSDGGLKQYF.

This clone was seen a handful of times. This chain uses TRBV5-6 with TRBJ1-3, with a possible D match to TRBD1 (5 bases). Deletions cut 2 bases from V and 2 bases from J, with 8 bases between. Germline assignment: CDR1 SGHDT and CDR2 YYEEEE. The CDR3 length is 14 residues. CDR3 bases: TGTGCCAGCAGCTTAACGGACACTGGAAACACCATATATTTT. The encoded protein is CASSLTDTGNTIYF. The full variable domain, rest sourced from reference TRBV5-6 and TRBJ1-3, is DAGVTQSPTHLIKTRGQQVTLRCSPKSGHDTVSWYQQALGQGPQFIFQYYEEEERQRGNFPDRFSGHQFPNYSSELNVNALLLGDSALYLCASSLTDTGNTIYFGEGSWLTVV.

V usage is TRBV6-1 and J usage is TRBJ1-5; a weak D match, TRBD1 (6 bases). The CDR3 has 14 amino acids. Germline lookup yields CDR1 MNHNS and CDR2 SASEGT. The V gene lost 3 bases and the J gene lost 6 bases, with 12 bases spanning the gap. DNA of the CDR3: TGTGCCAGCAGTGAGGTGGGGGCTAGTCAGCCCCAGCATTTT. Its protein is CASSEVGASQPQHF.

This clone appeared a single time. V usage is TRBV7-3 and J usage is TRBJ2-2; maybe TRBD1 (5 bases). The germline CDR1 and CDR2 sequences are SGHTA and FQGTGA. Trimming took 5 bases from V and 2 from J, leaving 12 bases between them. CDR3 length: 15 amino acids. CDR3: CASSPRTINTGELFF. The CDR3 DNA follows: TGTGCCAGCAGCCCGAGGACAATCAACACCGGGGAGCTGTTTTTT.

This clone was found a few times. This rearrangement joins TRBV2 to TRBJ1-1; TRBD1 aligns across 10 bases. Unmatched junction bases numbered 8, after V lost 6 bases and J lost 4 bases. CDR3 size: 15 residues. The germline gives CDR1 SNHLY, CDR2 FYNNEI. In nucleotides, the CDR3 is TGTGCCAGCAGGGCATCGACAGGGGGCGGCACTGAAGCTTTCTTT. Protein product: CASRASTGGGTEAFF. Variable domain in full (rest from reference TRBV2 and TRBJ1-1): EPEVTQTPSHQVTQMGQEVILRCVPISNHLYFYWYRQILGQKVEFLVSFYNNEISEKSEIFDDQFSVERPDGSNFTLKIRSTKLEDSAMYFCASRASTGGGTEAFFGQGTRLTVV.

V gene TRBV6-4 combines with J gene TRBJ2-2; no reliable D call. V was trimmed by 4 bases and J by 1 base, leaving 10 bases between them. Germline assignment: CDR1 MRHNA and CDR2 SNTAGT. The CDR3 is 15 amino acids. DNA of the CDR3: TGTGCCAGCAGTGCCGAAGCAGGGAACACCGGGGAGCTGTTTTTT. It is translated as CASSAEAGNTGELFF.

The chain employs TRBV27 and TRBJ1-5; 7 positions match TRBD1. With V trimmed by 2 bases and J by 0 bases, 4 bases remained unmatched. Germline-derived CDR1 and CDR2 are MNHEY and SMNVEV (reference sequence). The length of the CDR3 is 16 residues. The CDR3 protein is CASSLTGAYSNQPQHF. In DNA form, the CDR3 reads TGTGCCAGCAGTTTAACAGGGGCGTATAGCAATCAGCCCCAGCATTTT.

This sequence joins TRBV5-6 and TRBJ1-5; D not certain. The CDR3 runs 15 residues. Germline CDR1 reads SGHDT; CDR2 reads YYEEEE. The V and J ends lost 1 base and 4 bases respectively, with 12 bases between them. CDR3 sequence reads: CASSLFAVLNQPQHF. The CDR3 DNA reads as TGTGCCAGCAGCTTGTTCGCCGTCCTTAATCAGCCCCAGCATTTT.

The V and J genes are TRBV5-6 and TRBJ2-7; D may match TRBD1 or TRBD2 (6 bases each). Trimming removed 3 bases from V and 7 bases from J, with 14 bases in between. CDR3 size: 13 residues. Germline CDR1 SGHDT, CDR2 YYEEEE. The CDR3 spells CASSSFRGLEQYF. DNA of the CDR3: TGTGCCAGCAGCTCCTTCCGGGGGCTTGAGCAGTACTTC.

The chain joins TRBV19 to TRBJ2-1; no definite D call. The V gene lost 6 bases and the J gene lost 0 bases, with 12 bases spanning the gap. There are 15 residues in the CDR3. The germline gives CDR1 LNHDA, CDR2 SQIVND (reference sequence). The DNA for the CDR3 is TGTGCCAGTAGGCTGGACCGGAGCTCCTACAATGAGCAGTTCTTC. This sequence encodes CASRLDRSSYNEQFF.